One sample yielded the 3 T cell receptor beta chains listed below, sequenced in a study of spatial heterogeneity in lung cancer. Specified time point: sample taken at primary tumor resection. From the 5' RACE reads, TCRdb called clonotypes with MiXCR, one entry per CDR3 protein. The sample gives about 9,400 distinct CDR3 sequences, 6.3% of which show up once; 9.5% to 13% is in the top ten. No antigen is known for these receptors. Broader study findings: Within tumors, counts of expanded alpha and beta TCRs tracked tumor mutation counts.

Sequencing was performed on lung tumor tissue, taken at surgery. All receptors come from a male donor with early-stage non-small cell lung cancer.

This clonotype counts as medium-sized. This beta chain is off target for a library built for alpha chains, so its abundance means little. V gene TRBV2 combines with J gene TRBJ1-4; D remains unclear. The CDR3 runs to 14 residues. V was trimmed by 6 bases and J by 0 bases, leaving 8 bases between them. Germline-derived CDR1 and CDR2 are SNHLY and FYNNEI. The CDR3 spells CASSGGATNEKLFF. CDR3 bases: TGTGCCAGCAGCGGTGGTGCAACTAATGAAAAACTGTTTTTT.

Worth noting for this clonotype: This beta chain turned up in a library designed for alpha chains; as an off-target read, its abundance says little. The J gene is TRBJ2-3, the V gene TRBV18, with D maybe TRBD1 (5 bases). V was clipped by 0 bases and J by 3 bases, with 13 bases between them. In germline, CDR1 is KGHSH, CDR2 LQKENI. The CDR3 sequence is 16 residues long. CDR3 nucleotides: TGTGCCAGCTCACCACCAGTGCAGGGCTGGACAGATACGCAGTATTTT. Encoded protein: CASSPPVQGWTDTQYF.

About this clonotype itself: Because this beta chain is a stray read in a library intended to capture alpha chains, its abundance should not be given much weight. The chain combines TRBV29-1 with TRBJ2-5; D gene unclear. V shed 4 bases and J shed 5 bases, with 5 bases lying between them. The CDR3 totals 10 residues. Germline CDR1 is SQVTM and CDR2 is ANQGSEA. The CDR3 coding sequence is TGCAGCGTTGGGTTGGAGACCCAGTACTTC. Protein sequence: CSVGLETQYF. The whole variable domain, remainder taken from reference TRBV29-1 and TRBJ2-5, is SAVISQKPSRDICQRGTSLTIQCQVDSQVTMMFWYRQQPGQSLTLIATANQGSEATYESGFVIDKFPISRPNLTFSTLTVSNMSPEDSSIYLCSVGLETQYFGPGTRLLVL.